What follows describes a single TCR beta chain. The antigen remains unidentified. The donors were part of the validation cohort of roughly 110 subjects. That cohort was separate from the first cohort, which comprised about 670 subjects. The repertoire was sequenced with immunoSEQ multiplex PCR; TCRdb's copy has only in-frame clones and lacks some. The sample yields about 98,000 clones, roughly 87% seen once. The sample belongs to a study of cytomegalovirus exposure and HLA in healthy donors. This CDR3 comprises 12 residues. The junction had 3 bases not matched to a gene; V was cut back by 3 bases and J by 8 bases. Germline CDR1 is LNHDA and CDR2 is SQIVND (reference sequence). The study, taken as a whole, reports: The study put 150 to 200 TCR beta chains on its list as cytomegalovirus-associated. Subsequent analysis of the 95 to 150 validation repertoires found a tendency for first-cohort TCR clusters to co-occur. Most TCR sequences were rare, but some public TCRs occurred in many donors.

The clonotype comes from a man younger than 30 in good health and CMV-seropositive. Source material: PBMCs. The chain is built from TRBV19 and TRBJ1-2, with 7 bases identical to TRBD1. The DNA of the CDR3 is TGTGCCAGTAGTATCGACAGGGAAGGCTACACCTTC. Translated, it gives CASSIDREGYTF.